These 22 T cell receptor beta chains came from one sample sequenced in a study of early T cells in non-severe SARS-CoV-2 infection. TCRdb reanalysed the 5' RACE reads using MiXCR and keeps one entry per CDR3 protein. The profile shows 70,000 to 90,000 distinct CDR3 sequences, 15% of them singletons. The sample comprised whole blood. Receptor source: an adult who was a healthcare worker with PCR-confirmed SARS-CoV-2 infection or an uninfected control (not recorded which).

V usage is TRBV5-1 and J usage is TRBJ2-1; 11 bases line up with TRBD2. This CDR3 region has 17 residues. The junction had 6 bases not matched to a gene; V was cut back by 4 bases and J by 0 bases. CDR1 and CDR2 (germline): SGHRS, YFSETQ. CDR3 sequence: CASSPVAGGSSYNEQFF. The DNA of the CDR3 is TGCGCCAGCAGCCCGGTAGCGGGAGGGAGCTCCTACAATGAGCAGTTCTTC.

This clonotype was seen ten or more times. The CDR3: CASSQDGPYQETQYF. The CDR3, as DNA: TGCGCCAGCAGCCAAGACGGCCCTTACCAAGAGACCCAGTACTTC. The chain is built from TRBV4-1 and TRBJ2-5; D gene uncertain. Germline CDR1 MGHRA, CDR2 YSYEKL. The CDR3 is 15 residues long. Trimming left V 0 bases short and J 0 bases short, with 8 bases between.

This clonotype was observed at least ten times. J is TRBJ2-5 and V is TRBV6-2 or TRBV6-3, with unresolved D. Trimming shortened V by 2 bases and J by 2 bases, and 12 bases separated the two germline ends. The CDR3 has 15 amino acids. Looked up from germline, CDR1 is MNHEY and CDR2 is SVGEGT. CDR3 residues: CASSYPAQRQETQYF. As DNA, the CDR3 is TGTGCCAGCAGTTACCCGGCGCAGAGACAAGAGACCCAGTACTTC.

J is TRBJ2-7 and V is TRBV5-4; D not certain. The CDR3 has 14 residues. Germline values: CDR1 SGHNT, CDR2 YYREEE (reference sequence). V shed 0 bases and J shed 2 bases, with 9 bases lying between them. The CDR3 DNA is TGTGCCAGCAGCTTGGATGGGATCCCCTACGAGCAGTACTTC. Protein: CASSLDGIPYEQYF.

This chain links TRBV5-1 with TRBJ2-3; D is undetermined. Trimming left V 4 bases short and J 5 bases short, with 14 bases between. CDR1 SGHRS and CDR2 YFSETQ come from the germline V gene. CDR3 length: 14 amino acids. The CDR3 loop reads CASSLGAHGDTQYF. CDR3 coding DNA: TGCGCCAGCAGCCTCGGAGCCCACGGAGATACGCAGTATTTT. Variable domain in full (rest from reference TRBV5-1 and TRBJ2-3): KAGVTQTPRYLIKTRGQQVTLSCSPISGHRSVSWYQQTPGQGLQFLFEYFSETQRNKGNFPGRFSGRQFSNSRSEMNVSTLELGDSALYLCASSLGAHGDTQYFGPGTRLTVL.

The J gene is TRBJ2-3, the V gene TRBV15, with 9 bases aligning to TRBD2. CDR1 is LNHNV and CDR2 is YYDKDF in the germline V gene (reference sequence). V lost 1 base and J lost 0; bases outside the gene matches: 2. The CDR3 runs to 16 residues. The DNA for the CDR3 is TGTGCCACCAGCAGAGCAGCGGGAGGAAGCACAGATACGCAGTATTTT. Its protein is CATSRAAGGSTDTQYF. Supplemented by reference TRBV15 and TRBJ2-3, the full variable domain reads DAMVIQNPRYQVTQFGKPVTLSCSQTLNHNVMYWYQQKSSQAPKLLFHYYDKDFNNEADTPDNFQSRRPNTSFCFLDIRSPGLGDTAMYLCATSRAAGGSTDTQYFGPGTRLTVL.

This clonotype was found once. CDR3 residues: CASSRAGATDTQYF. The CDR3 region has the DNA TGTGCCAGCAGCCGAGCGGGAGCCACAGATACGCAGTATTTT. V and J are TRBV7-2 and TRBJ2-3; 8 bases line up with TRBD2. The V segment lost 5 bases and the J segment 2 bases; nucleotides outside the gene matches: 3. Germline CDR1 and CDR2: SGHTA and FQGNSA. The CDR3 sequence is 14 residues long.

There are many counts of this clonotype. This rearrangement joins TRBV5-8 to TRBJ1-2; the D is unclear. CDR3 size: 13 residues. Germline loops: CDR1 SGHTS, CDR2 YDEGEE. The ends were cut back, 0 bases at V and 8 bases at J, with 11 bases in the middle. The CDR3 region is CASSLGANGGYTF. The DNA of the CDR3 is TGTGCCAGCAGCTTGGGAGCTAATGGGGGCTACACCTTC. The entire variable domain, with the rest obtained from reference TRBV5-8 and TRBJ1-2, is as follows: EAGVTQSPTHLIKTRGQQATLRCSPISGHTSVYWYQQALGLGLQFLLWYDEGEERNRGNFPPRFSGRQFPNYSSELNVNALELEDSALYLCASSLGANGGYTFGSGTRLTVV.

As for this clonotype: One end of the junction varies from germline; a read error may be responsible. The rearrangement links TRBV28 to TRBJ1-4; tentative D call: TRBD1 (5 bases). Germline loops: CDR1 MDHEN, CDR2 SYDVKM. This CDR3 comprises 15 residues. The CDR3, as DNA: TGTGCCAGCGGTTTCCAGCAGGGAGGGTATGAAAAACTGTTTTTT. It translates to CASGFQQGGYEKLFF.

A few counts support this clonotype. The rearrangement joins TRBV29-1 to TRBJ2-1; TRBD1 might be the D (7 bases). Trimming left V 4 bases short and J 7 bases short, with 20 bases between. The CDR3 totals 15 residues. The germline V gene has CDR1 SQVTM and CDR2 ANQGSEA. CDR3 in DNA: TGCAGCGTTGTCCTCAATTGGAGGGGGCGTAATGAGCAGTTCTTC. Its translation: CSVVLNWRGRNEQFF.

This clonotype was recorded at least ten times. The gene calls are TRBV20-1 and TRBJ2-6; 10 bases match TRBD2. V lost 7 bases and J lost 2; bases outside the gene matches: 8. CDR1 and CDR2 from the germline V gene are DFQATT and SNEGSKA (reference sequence). This CDR3 is 16 amino acids long. CDR3 residues: CSVQPSGRAGANVLTF. CDR3 DNA: TGCAGTGTTCAACCTAGCGGGAGAGCTGGGGCCAACGTCCTGACTTTC.

This clonotype came up many times. The chain has TRBV7-2 and TRBJ2-3; D is ambiguous. The germline V and J ends were trimmed by 3 bases and 7 bases, with 14 bases remaining between them. Germline V gene lookup returns CDR1 SGHTA and CDR2 FQGNSA. The CDR3 sequence is 14 residues long. CDR3 in DNA: TGTGCCAGCAGCTTTCCCCTCTTAAAGCATACGCAGTATTTT. It is translated as CASSFPLLKHTQYF. The full variable domain, its missing parts supplied by reference TRBV7-2 and TRBJ2-3, is GAGVSQSPSNKVTEKGKDVELRCDPISGHTALYWYRQSLGQGLEFLIYFQGNSAPDKSGLPSDRFSAERTGGSVSTLTIQRTQQEDSAVYLCASSFPLLKHTQYFGPGTRLTVL.

This clonotype was found a few times. The chain couples TRBV6-5 to TRBJ2-2; 8 bases match TRBD2. V was pared by 0 bases and J by 7 bases, with 4 bases of the junction left unmatched. The CDR3 loop spans 15 amino acids. The V gene's germline CDR1 is MNHEY and CDR2 SVGAGI. CDR3 DNA: TGTGCCAGCAGTTACTCGTCGGGAGGGGTCGGGGAGCTGTTTTTT. This gives the protein CASSYSSGGVGELFF.

At least ten counts were recorded for this clonotype. The CDR3 DNA reads TGTGCCAGCAGCCGGGGACAGCTCTCTGGAAACACCATATATTTT. This encodes CASSRGQLSGNTIYF. The chain employs TRBV6-5 and TRBJ1-3; 7 bases map to TRBD1. Germline loops: CDR1 MNHEY, CDR2 SVGAGI. After removal of 6 bases from V and 0 bases from J, the junction contained 5 bases not matched to a gene. The CDR3 runs 15 residues.

Only a few counts were recorded for this clonotype. J is TRBJ1-6 and V is TRBV12-3 or TRBV12-4; D is ambiguous. The V end lost 8 bases, the J end lost 15 bases, and 14 bases lay between the germline ends. This CDR3 region has 11 residues. The CDR3 DNA reads TGTGCCAGCGGCACGGAGGCAAACCTCCACTTT. This encodes CASGTEANLHF.

This clonotype was detected only a few times. This chain connects TRBV5-1 to TRBJ2-7; TRBD1 aligns across 10 bases. Germline-derived CDR1 and CDR2 are SGHRS and YFSETQ. The CDR3 runs to 14 residues. The J segment lost 7 bases and the V segment lost 4 bases, leaving 8 bases of the junction unmatched. The CDR3: CASSTPGQGREQYF. CDR3 nucleotides: TGCGCCAGCAGCACACCGGGACAGGGGAGGGAGCAGTACTTC. The full variable domain, its missing parts supplied by reference TRBV5-1 and TRBJ2-7, is KAGVTQTPRYLIKTRGQQVTLSCSPISGHRSVSWYQQTPGQGLQFLFEYFSETQRNKGNFPGRFSGRQFSNSRSEMNVSTLELGDSALYLCASSTPGQGREQYFGPGTRLTVT.

The chain combines TRBV6-5 with TRBJ2-3, with a possible D match to TRBD2 (7 bases). This CDR3 comprises 14 residues. Trimming removed 2 bases at V and 6 bases at J, with 12 bases between. Germline values: CDR1 MNHEY, CDR2 SVGAGI. The CDR3 loop is CASSYGRGGDTQYF. In nucleotides, the CDR3 is TGTGCCAGCAGTTACGGAAGGGGGGGCGATACGCAGTATTTT.

This clonotype was detected many times. The rearrangement uses TRBV7-3 and TRBJ2-1, with 7 positions matching TRBD2. Trimming at V came to 1 base and at J to 1 base, leaving 4 bases not matched to a gene. Germline-derived CDR1 and CDR2 are SGHTA and FQGTGA. The CDR3 is made up of 16 amino acids. The CDR3 protein is CASSLSGGSSYNEQFF. The DNA of the CDR3 is TGTGCCAGCAGCTTAAGTGGCGGGAGTTCCTACAATGAGCAGTTCTTC.

This chain uses TRBV29-1 with TRBJ2-7; D remains unclear. Germline-derived CDR1 and CDR2 are SQVTM and ANQGSEA. CDR3 length: 15 residues. Trimming removed 0 bases at V and 0 bases at J, with 12 bases between. In DNA form, the CDR3 reads TGCAGCGTTGAAGATCCTTGGCAGGCCTCCTACGAGCAGTACTTC. Its protein product is CSVEDPWQASYEQYF.

This clonotype was counted ten times or more. The chain joins TRBV7-2 to TRBJ2-3; D unclear. The CDR3 length is 11 residues. Trimming took off 6 bases at V and 4 bases at J, with 5 bases between the two ends. Looked up from germline, CDR1 is SGHTA and CDR2 is FQGNSA. DNA of the CDR3: TGTGCCAGCAGACGGTCAGATACGCAGTATTTT. Amino acids: CASRRSDTQYF.

V and J are TRBV4-1 and TRBJ1-1, with D unresolved. Germline V CDR1 and CDR2: MGHRA, YSYEKL. The CDR3 has 13 residues. Trimming cost V 6 bases and J 0 bases, with 8 bases left between them. The CDR3 sequence is CASRFGVNTEAFF. Written as DNA, the CDR3 is TGCGCCAGCAGATTTGGGGTGAACACTGAAGCTTTCTTT.

This clonotype was seen many times. The chain links TRBV20-1 to TRBJ2-5; 11 nucleotides line up with TRBD2. The CDR3 is made up of 14 amino acids. V dropped 5 bases and J dropped 5; count of bases not matched to a gene: 7. Germline lookup yields CDR1 DFQATT and CDR2 SNEGSKA (reference sequence). The CDR3 DNA reads TGCAGTGCTGTTATAGCGGGAGGGTTGGAGACCCAGTACTTC. Its translation is CSAVIAGGLETQYF.